These T cell receptor beta chains were read from a single sample in a study of T cells in tumors after PD-1 blockade. Some clones are missing from TCRdb's copy, which holds only in-frame ones; the method was immunoSEQ multiplex PCR. The table shows tens of thousands of clones, with roughly 70% occurring only once. Source: PBMCs, taken after anti-PD-1 treatment. The receptors were sampled from a human donor with basal cell carcinoma. The CDR3 runs from the conserved cysteine through the conserved F or W. D genes are given only for firm matches. Clone sizes are given selectively: once, few, many, or a class where the clone is expanded.

v_gene	abundance	d_gene	j_gene	CDR3nt	CDR3aa
TRBV7-9	few	TRBD2	TRBJ2-1	TGTGCCAGCAGCCGGACTAGCGGGGACTACTACAATGAGCAGTTCTTC	CASSRTSGDYYNEQFF
TRBV29-1	.	TRBD1	TRBJ2-7	TGCAGCGTTGTACGCTGGACAGGGTGGACTTACGAGCAGTACTTC	CSVVRWTGWTYEQYF
TRBV6-1	.	TRBD2	TRBJ2-5	TGTGCCAGCAGTGAAGCTAAGCTAGCGGATATATCACAAGAGACCCAGTACTTC	CASSEAKLADISQETQYF
TRBV7-9	.	TRBD1	TRBJ1-4	TGTGCCAGCAGCCTGGGACAGATTAATGAAAAACTGTTTTTT	CASSLGQINEKLFF
TRBV7-9	.	.	TRBJ1-5	TGTGCCAGCAGCTTAGCGGGTGGGAGCAATCAGCCCCAGCATTTT	CASSLAGGSNQPQHF
TRBV10-3	.	.	TRBJ2-1	TGTGCCATCACCGACAAAACAGGTTTTGGCTCCTACAATGAGCAGTTCTTC	CAITDKTGFGSYNEQFF
TRBV18	.	.	TRBJ2-6	TGTGCCAGCTCACCACAGGGGGGTCCCCTCTCTGGGGCCAACGTCCTGACTTTC	CASSPQGGPLSGANVLTF
TRBV1	few	.	TRBJ2-7	TGCACCAGCAGCCAAGATCATTACCCACGACCTAGTTACGAGCAGTACTTC	CTSSQDHYPRPSYEQYF
TRBV18	once	.	TRBJ2-6	TGTGCCAGCTCACCACCGAGGGGGTCGGAGGCTGGGGCCAACGTCCTGACTTTC	CASSPPRGSEAGANVLTF
TRBV6-6	.	TRBD1	TRBJ1-6	TGTGCCAGCAGACGGGACAGTAATTCACCCCTCCACTTT	CASRRDSNSPLHF
TRBV3-1/TRBV3-2	few	.	TRBJ1-1	TGTGCCAGCAGCCAAGCGACATCAACTATAGCTACCGCTTTCTTT	CASSQATSTIATAFF
TRBV6-2/TRBV6-3	.	.	TRBJ1-2	TGTGCCAGCAGTTACCGCCCGGGGTCCACCTATGGCTACACCTTC	CASSYRPGSTYGYTF
TRBV10-2	.	.	TRBJ1-3	TGCGCCACGCGAACGGACCCCTCTGGAAACACCATATATTTT	CATRTDPSGNTIYF
TRBV5-1	.	.	TRBJ1-1	TGCGCCAGCAGCTTGGCCGGGGTGGAGACTGAAGCTTTCTTT	CASSLAGVETEAFF
TRBV6-6	few	TRBD1	TRBJ2-7	TGTGCCAGTCGGACTACCGGGACAGGAACCTACGAGCAGTACTTC	CASRTTGTGTYEQYF
TRBV5-6	few	TRBD1	TRBJ2-3	TGTGCCAGCAGCACCGACAGGGGGCGAGATACGCAGTATTTT	CASSTDRGRDTQYF
TRBV4-1	.	TRBD2	TRBJ2-3	TGCGCCAGCAGCCATGGGAAAGCGGGGGGGCGGGGAGATACGCAGTATTTT	CASSHGKAGGRGDTQYF
TRBV12-1	few	.	TRBJ1-5	TGTGCCAGCAGCTTTGGCAATCAGCCCCAGCATTTT	CASSFGNQPQHF
TRBV7-9	.	.	TRBJ1-1	TGTGCCAGCAGCCACACCTCCAAGAACACTGAAGCTTTCTTT	CASSHTSKNTEAFF
TRBV6-4	few	TRBD1	TRBJ1-1	TGTGCCAGCAGTGACCCCGGGACAGAGCGCCTTGAAGCTTTCTTT	CASSDPGTERLEAFF
TRBV5-1	.	TRBD2	TRBJ2-5	TGCGCCAGCAGCTCGGGGGGTCAAGAGACCCAGTACTTC	CASSSGGQETQYF
TRBV3-1/TRBV3-2	many	.	TRBJ2-5	TGTGCCAGCAGCCTGTCGGCGGGGGCAGAAGAGACCCAGTACTTC	CASSLSAGAEETQYF
TRBV19	.	.	TRBJ2-3	TGTGCCAGTAACCCTGGGCTAGCGCCCTTCACAGATACGCAGTATTTT	CASNPGLAPFTDTQYF
TRBV12-3/TRBV12-4	.	.	TRBJ1-2	TGTGCCAGCAGGAGTGAGTTAAACTATGGCTACACCTTC	CASRSELNYGYTF
TRBV10-3	.	.	TRBJ2-4	TGTGCCATCAGTGCGGAAGACGGGTACGGAAACATTCAGTACTTC	CAISAEDGYGNIQYF
TRBV5-1	.	.	TRBJ2-5	TGCGCCAGCACCTTGGCAGGGGGGGAGACCCAGTACTTC	CASTLAGGETQYF
TRBV6-1	many	.	TRBJ1-1	TGTGCCAGCAGTGAATACTCCGGATCTTTTAACACTGAAGCTTTCTTT	CASSEYSGSFNTEAFF
TRBV18	.	.	TRBJ2-5	TGTGCCAGCTCGCCAGACGCCCAGACCCAGTACTTC	CASSPDAQTQYF